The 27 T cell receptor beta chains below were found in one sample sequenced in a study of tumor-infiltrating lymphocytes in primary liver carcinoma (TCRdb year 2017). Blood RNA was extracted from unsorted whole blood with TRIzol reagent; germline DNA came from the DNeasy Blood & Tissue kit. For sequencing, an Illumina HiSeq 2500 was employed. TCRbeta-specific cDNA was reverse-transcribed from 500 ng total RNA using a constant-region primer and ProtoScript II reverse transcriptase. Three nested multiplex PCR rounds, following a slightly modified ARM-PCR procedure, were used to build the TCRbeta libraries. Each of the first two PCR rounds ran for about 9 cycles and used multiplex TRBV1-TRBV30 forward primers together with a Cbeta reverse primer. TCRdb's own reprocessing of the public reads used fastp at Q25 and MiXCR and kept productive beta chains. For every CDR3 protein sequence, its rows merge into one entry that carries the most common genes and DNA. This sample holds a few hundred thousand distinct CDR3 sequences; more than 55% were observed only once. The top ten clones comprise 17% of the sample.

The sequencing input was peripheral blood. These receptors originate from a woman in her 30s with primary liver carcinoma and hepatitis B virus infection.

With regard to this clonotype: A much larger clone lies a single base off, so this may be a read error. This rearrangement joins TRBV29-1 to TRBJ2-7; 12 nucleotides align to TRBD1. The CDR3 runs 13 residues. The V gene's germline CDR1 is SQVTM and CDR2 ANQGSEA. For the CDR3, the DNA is TGCAACGTTGAGGGGACAGGGGGCAACGAGCAGTACTTC. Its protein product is CNVEGTGGNEQYF.

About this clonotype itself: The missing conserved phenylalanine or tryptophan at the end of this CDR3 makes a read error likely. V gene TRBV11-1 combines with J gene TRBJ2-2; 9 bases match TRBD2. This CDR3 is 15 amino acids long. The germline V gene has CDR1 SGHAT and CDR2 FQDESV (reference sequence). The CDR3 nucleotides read TGTGTCAGCAGGTTTAGCGGGAGAGAAACCGGGGGGCTGTTTTTG. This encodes CVSRFSGRETGGLFL.

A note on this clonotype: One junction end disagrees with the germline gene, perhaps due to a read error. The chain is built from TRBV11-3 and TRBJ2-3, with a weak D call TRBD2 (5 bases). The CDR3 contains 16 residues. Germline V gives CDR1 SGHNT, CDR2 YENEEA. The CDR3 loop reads CAGSLDSVRHTDTQYF. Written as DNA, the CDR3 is TGTGCCGGCAGCTTGGATAGCGTGAGACACACAGATACGCAGTATTTT.

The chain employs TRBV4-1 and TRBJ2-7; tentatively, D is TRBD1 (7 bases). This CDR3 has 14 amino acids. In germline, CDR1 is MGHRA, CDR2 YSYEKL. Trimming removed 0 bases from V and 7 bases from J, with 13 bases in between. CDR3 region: CASSQDWRGREQYF. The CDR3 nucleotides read TGCGCCAGCAGCCAAGATTGGAGGGGGCGGGAGCAGTACTTC.

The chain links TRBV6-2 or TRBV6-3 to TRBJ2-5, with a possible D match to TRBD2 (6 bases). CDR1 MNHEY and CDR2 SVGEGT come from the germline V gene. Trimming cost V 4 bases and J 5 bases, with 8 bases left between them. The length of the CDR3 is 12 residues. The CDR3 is CASSWAGETQYF. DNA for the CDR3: TGTGCCAGCAGTTGGGCGGGGGAGACCCAGTACTTC.

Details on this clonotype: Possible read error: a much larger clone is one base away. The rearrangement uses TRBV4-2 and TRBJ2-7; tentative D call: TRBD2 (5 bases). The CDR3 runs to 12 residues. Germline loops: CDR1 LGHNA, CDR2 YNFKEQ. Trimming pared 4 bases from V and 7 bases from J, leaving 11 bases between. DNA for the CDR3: TGTGCCAGCAGCCTCGGACTTGGGGAGCAGTACTTC. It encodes CASSLGLGEQYF.

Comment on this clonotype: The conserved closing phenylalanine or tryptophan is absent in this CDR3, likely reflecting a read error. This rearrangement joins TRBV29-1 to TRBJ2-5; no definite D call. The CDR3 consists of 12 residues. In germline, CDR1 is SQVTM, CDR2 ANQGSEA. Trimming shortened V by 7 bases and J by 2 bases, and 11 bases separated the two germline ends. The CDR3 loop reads CSARVRQETQYL. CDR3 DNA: TGCAGCGCCCGAGTCCGACAAGAGACCCAGTACCTC.

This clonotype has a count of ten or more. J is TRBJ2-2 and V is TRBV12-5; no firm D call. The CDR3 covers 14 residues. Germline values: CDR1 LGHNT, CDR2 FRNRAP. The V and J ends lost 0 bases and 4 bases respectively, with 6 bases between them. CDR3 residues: CASGLVPFTGELFF. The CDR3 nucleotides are TGTGCTAGTGGTTTGGTACCCTTCACCGGGGAGCTGTTTTTT.

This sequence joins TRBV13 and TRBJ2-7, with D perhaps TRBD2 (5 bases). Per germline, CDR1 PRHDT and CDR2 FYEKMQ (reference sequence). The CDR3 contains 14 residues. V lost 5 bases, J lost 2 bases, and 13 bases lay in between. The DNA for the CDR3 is TGTGCCAGCAGCACTGCCGGGCGGGCCTACGAGCAGTACTTC. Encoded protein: CASSTAGRAYEQYF.

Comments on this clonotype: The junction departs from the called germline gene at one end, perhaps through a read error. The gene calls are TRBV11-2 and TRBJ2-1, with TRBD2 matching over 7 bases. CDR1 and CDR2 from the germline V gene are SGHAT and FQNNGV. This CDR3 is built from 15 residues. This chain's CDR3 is CANGNGEGSYNEQFF. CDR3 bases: TGTGCCAACGGTAATGGGGAGGGGTCCTATAATGAGCAGTTCTTC.

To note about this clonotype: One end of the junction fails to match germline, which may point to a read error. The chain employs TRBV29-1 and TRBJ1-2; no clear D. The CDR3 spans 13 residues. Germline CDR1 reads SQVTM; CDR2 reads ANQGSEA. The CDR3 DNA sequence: TGCAGCGCCGACGACGCGTCCAGGCTTGGCTACACATTC. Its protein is CSADDASRLGYTF.

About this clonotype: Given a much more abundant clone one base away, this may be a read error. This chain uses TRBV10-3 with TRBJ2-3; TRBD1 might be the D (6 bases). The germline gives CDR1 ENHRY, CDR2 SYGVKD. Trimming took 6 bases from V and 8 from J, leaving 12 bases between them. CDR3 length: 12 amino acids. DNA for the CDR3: TGTGCCATCAGCGAAAGACAGGCTACGCAGTATTTT. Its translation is CAISERQATQYF.

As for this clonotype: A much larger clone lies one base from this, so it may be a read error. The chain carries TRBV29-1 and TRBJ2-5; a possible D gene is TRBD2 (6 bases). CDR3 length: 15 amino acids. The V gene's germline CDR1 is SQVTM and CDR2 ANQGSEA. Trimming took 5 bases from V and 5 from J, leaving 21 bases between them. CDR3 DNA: TGCAGCGTTTCCTCCTTGGAGGGAGTCGTGGAGACCCAGTACTTC. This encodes CSVSSLEGVVETQYF.

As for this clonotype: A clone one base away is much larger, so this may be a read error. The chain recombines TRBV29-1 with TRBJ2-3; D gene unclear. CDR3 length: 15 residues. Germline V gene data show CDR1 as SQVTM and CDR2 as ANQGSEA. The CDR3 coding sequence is TGCAGCGTTGAAGATCTTAATAGCCGCACAGATACGCATTATTTT. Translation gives CSVEDLNSRTDTHYF.

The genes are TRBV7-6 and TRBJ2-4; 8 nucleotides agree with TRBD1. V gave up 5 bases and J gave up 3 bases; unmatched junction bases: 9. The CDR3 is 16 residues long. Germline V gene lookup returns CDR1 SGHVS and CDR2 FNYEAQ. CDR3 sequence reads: CASSPRTGNGKNIQYF. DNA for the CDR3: TGTGCCAGCAGCCCCCGGACAGGGAATGGCAAAAACATTCAGTACTTC.

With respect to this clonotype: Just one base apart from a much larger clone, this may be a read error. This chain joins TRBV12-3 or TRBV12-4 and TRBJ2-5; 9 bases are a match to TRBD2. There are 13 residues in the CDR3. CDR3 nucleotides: TGTGCCAGCAGGAGCGGGGGGCAAGAGGCCCAGTACTTC. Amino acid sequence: CASRSGGQEAQYF.

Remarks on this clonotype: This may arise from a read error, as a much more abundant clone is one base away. The CDR3 reads CASSSSRETQYF. The CDR3 DNA reads as TGTGCCAGCAGTTCCTCTCGGGAGACCCAGTACTTC. The rearrangement links TRBV12-3 or TRBV12-4 to TRBJ2-5; D gene uncertain. The CDR3 has 12 residues. V dropped 4 bases and J dropped 5 bases, with 8 bases sitting between them.

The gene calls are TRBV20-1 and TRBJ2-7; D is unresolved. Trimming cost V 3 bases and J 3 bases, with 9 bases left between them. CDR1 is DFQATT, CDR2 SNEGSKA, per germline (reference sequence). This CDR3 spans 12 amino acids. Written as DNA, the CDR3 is TGCAGTGCTAGTTCGCAGGACTACGAGCAGTACTTC. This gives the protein CSASSQDYEQYF.

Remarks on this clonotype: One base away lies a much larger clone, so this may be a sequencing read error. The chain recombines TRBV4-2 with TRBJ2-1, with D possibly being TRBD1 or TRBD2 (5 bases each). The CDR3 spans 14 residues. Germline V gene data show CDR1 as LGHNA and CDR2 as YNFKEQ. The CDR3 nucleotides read TGTGCCAGCAGCCAAGATGGACTGGACAATGAGCGGTTCTTC. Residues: CASSQDGLDNERFF.

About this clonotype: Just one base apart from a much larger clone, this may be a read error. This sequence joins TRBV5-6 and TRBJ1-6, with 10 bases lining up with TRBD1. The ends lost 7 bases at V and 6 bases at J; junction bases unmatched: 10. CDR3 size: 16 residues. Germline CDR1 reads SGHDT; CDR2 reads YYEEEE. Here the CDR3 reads CASGNDRGLPNSPLHF. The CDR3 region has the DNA TGTGCCAGCGGGAATGACAGGGGGCTTCCTAATTCACCCCTCCACTTT.

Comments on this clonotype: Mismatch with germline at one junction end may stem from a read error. CDR3 bases: TGTGCCAGCCGGGACAGGGTCTCCTACAATGAGCAGTCCTTC. Encoded protein: CASRDRVSYNEQSF. The chain is built from TRBV30 and TRBJ2-1, with TRBD1 matching over 9 bases. The CDR3 has 14 residues. Germline CDR1 reads GTSNPN; CDR2 reads SVGIG (reference sequence).

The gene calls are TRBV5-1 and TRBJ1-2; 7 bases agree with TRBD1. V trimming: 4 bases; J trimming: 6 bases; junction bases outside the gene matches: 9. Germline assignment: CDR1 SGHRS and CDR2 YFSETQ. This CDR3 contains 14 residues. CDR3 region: CASSRIQGRDGYTF. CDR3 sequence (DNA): TGCGCCAGCAGCCGGATACAGGGGAGAGATGGCTACACCTTC. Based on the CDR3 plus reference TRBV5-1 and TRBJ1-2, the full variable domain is KAGVTQTPRYLIKTRGQQVTLSCSPISGHRSVSWYQQTPGQGLQFLFEYFSETQRNKGNFPGRFSGRQFSNSRSEMNVSTLELGDSALYLCASSRIQGRDGYTFGSGTRLTVV.

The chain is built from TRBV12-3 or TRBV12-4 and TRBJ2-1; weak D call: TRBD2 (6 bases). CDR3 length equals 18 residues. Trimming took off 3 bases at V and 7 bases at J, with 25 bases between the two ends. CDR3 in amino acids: CASSLGSGFEGRANEQFF. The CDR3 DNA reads TGTGCCAGCAGTTTGGGAAGCGGGTTTGAAGGGCGGGCAAATGAGCAGTTCTTC.

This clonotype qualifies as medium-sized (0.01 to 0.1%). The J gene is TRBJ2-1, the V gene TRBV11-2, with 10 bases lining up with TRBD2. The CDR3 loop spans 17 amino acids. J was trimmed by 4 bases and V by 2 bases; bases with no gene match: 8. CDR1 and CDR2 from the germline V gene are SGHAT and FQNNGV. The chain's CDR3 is CASSLRGAGGPYNEQFF. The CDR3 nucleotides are TGTGCCAGCAGCTTAAGGGGAGCGGGAGGGCCATACAATGAGCAGTTCTTC.

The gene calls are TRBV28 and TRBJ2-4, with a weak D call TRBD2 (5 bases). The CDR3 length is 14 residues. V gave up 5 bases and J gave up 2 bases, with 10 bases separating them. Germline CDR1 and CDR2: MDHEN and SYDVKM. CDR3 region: CASSRGYTKNIQYF. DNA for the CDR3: TGTGCCAGCAGTCGGGGTTACACCAAAAACATTCAGTACTTC.

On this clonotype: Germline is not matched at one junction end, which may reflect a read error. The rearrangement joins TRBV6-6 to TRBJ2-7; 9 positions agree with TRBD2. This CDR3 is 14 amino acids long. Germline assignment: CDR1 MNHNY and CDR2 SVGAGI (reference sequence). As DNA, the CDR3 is TGTGCCGGCAGCGGAGTAGCGGGAGCCTACGAGCAGTACTTC. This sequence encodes CAGSGVAGAYEQYF.

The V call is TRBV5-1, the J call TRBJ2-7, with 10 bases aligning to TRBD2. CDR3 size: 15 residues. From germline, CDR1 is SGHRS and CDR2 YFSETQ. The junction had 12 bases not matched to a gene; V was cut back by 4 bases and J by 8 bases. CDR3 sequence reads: CASSPWTSGTTKQYF. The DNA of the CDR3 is TGCGCCAGCAGCCCCTGGACTAGCGGTACGACCAAGCAGTACTTC.